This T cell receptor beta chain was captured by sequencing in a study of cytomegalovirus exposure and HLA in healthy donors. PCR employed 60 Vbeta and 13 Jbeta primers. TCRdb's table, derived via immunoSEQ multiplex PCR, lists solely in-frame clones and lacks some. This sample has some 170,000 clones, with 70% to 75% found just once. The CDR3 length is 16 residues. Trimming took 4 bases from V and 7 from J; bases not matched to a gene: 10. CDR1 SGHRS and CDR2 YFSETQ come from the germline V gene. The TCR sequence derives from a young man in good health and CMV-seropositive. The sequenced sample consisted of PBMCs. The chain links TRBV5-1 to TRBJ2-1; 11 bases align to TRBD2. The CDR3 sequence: CASSVEGLAEGNEQFF. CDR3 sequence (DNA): TGCGCCAGCAGCGTAGAGGGACTAGCGGAGGGAAATGAGCAGTTCTTC.